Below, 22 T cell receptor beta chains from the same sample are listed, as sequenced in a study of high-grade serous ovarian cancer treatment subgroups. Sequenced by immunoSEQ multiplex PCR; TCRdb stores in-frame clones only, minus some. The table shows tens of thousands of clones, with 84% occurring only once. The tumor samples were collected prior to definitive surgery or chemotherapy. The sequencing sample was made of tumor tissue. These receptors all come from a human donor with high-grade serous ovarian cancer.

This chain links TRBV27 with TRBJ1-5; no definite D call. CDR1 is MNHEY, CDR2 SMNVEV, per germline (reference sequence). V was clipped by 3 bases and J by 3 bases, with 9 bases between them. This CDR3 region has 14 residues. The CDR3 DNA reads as TGTGCCAGCAGTTTTGGTCGGTTCAATCAGCCCCAGCATTTT. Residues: CASSFGRFNQPQHF.

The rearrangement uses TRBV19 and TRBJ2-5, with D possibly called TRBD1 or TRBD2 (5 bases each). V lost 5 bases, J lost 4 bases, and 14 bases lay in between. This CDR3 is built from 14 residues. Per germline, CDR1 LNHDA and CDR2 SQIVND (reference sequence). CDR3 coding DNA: TGTGCCAGTAGTCCTCTTTTTGGGGGAGAGACCCAGTACTTC. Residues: CASSPLFGGETQYF. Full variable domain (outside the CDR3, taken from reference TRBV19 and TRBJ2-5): DGGITQSPKYLFRKEGQNVTLSCEQNLNHDAMYWYRQDPGQGLRLIYYSQIVNDFQKGDIAEGYSVSREKKESFPLTVTSAQKNPTAFYLCASSPLFGGETQYFGPGTRLLVL.

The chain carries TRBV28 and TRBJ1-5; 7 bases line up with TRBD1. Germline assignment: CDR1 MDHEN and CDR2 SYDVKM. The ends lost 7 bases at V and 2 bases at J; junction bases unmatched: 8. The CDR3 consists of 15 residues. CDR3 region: CASTGTARGNQPQHF. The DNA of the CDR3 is TGTGCCAGCACCGGGACAGCTAGAGGCAATCAGCCCCAGCATTTT.

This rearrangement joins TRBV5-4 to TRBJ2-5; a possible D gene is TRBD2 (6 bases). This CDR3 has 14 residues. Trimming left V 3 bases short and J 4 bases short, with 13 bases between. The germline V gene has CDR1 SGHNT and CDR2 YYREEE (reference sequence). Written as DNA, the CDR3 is TGTGCCAGCAGCTACCCGGGAGTAACAGAGACCCAGTACTTC. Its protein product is CASSYPGVTETQYF.

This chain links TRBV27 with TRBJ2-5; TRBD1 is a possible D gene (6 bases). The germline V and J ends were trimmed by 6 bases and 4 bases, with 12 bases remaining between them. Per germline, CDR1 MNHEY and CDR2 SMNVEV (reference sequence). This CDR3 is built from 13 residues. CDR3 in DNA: TGTGCCAGCAGACCATCAGGGGCAGAGACCCAGTACTTC. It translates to CASRPSGAETQYF.

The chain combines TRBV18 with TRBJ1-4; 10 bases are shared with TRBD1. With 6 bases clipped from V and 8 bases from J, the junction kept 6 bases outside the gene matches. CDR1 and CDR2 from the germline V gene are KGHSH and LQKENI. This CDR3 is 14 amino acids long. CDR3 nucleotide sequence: TGTGCCAGCTCGCCGGGACAGGGGCAGGAAAAACTGTTTTTT. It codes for CASSPGQGQEKLFF.

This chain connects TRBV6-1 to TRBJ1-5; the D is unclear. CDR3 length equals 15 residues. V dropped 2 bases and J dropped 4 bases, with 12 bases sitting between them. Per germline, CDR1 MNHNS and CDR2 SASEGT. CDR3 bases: TGTGCCAGCAGTGAACTAGTCAGGACGAATCAGCCCCAGCATTTT. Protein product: CASSELVRTNQPQHF.

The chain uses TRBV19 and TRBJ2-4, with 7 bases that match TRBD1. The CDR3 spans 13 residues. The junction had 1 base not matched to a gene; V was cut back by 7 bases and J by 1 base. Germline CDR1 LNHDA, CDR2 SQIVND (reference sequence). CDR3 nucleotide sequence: TGTGCCAGTACAGGGGGTGCCAAAAACATTCAGTACTTC. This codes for CASTGGAKNIQYF. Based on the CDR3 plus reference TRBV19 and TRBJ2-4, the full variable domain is DGGITQSPKYLFRKEGQNVTLSCEQNLNHDAMYWYRQDPGQGLRLIYYSQIVNDFQKGDIAEGYSVSREKKESFPLTVTSAQKNPTAFYLCASTGGAKNIQYFGAGTRLSVL.

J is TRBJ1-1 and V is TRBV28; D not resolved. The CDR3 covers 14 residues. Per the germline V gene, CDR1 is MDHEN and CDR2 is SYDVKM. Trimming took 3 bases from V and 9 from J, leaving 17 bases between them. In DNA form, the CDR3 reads TGTGCCAGCAGTTTTTCGAGGGAGCTATTCCAAGCTTTCTTT. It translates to CASSFSRELFQAFF.

The CDR3 loop reads CASSVVSPPDTQYF. In nucleotides, the CDR3 is TGTGCCAGCAGTGTAGTCTCACCCCCAGATACGCAGTATTTT. This rearrangement joins TRBV2 to TRBJ2-3; D unresolved. Germline V CDR1 and CDR2: SNHLY, FYNNEI. Deletions cut 4 bases from V and 4 bases from J, with 12 bases between. This CDR3 contains 14 residues. Full variable domain (rest looked up from reference TRBV2 and TRBJ2-3): EPEVTQTPSHQVTQMGQEVILRCVPISNHLYFYWYRQILGQKVEFLVSFYNNEISEKSEIFDDQFSVERPDGSNFTLKIRSTKLEDSAMYFCASSVVSPPDTQYFGPGTRLTVL.

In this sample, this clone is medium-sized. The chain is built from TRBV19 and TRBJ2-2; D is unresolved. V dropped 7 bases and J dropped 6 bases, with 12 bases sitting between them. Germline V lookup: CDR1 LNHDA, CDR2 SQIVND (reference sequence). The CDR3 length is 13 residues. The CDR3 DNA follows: TGTGCCAGTACCCCTGGGCCAGCCGGGGAGCTGTTTTTT. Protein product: CASTPGPAGELFF.

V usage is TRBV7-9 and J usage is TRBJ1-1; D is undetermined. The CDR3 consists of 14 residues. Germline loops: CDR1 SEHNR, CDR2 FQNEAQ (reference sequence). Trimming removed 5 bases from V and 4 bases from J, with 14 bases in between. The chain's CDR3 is CASSPRSSVTEAFF. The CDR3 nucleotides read TGTGCCAGCAGCCCCCGGTCGAGCGTCACTGAAGCTTTCTTT. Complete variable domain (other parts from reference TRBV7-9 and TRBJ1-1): DTGVSQNPRHKITKRGQNVTFRCDPISEHNRLYWYRQTLGQGPEFLTYFQNEAQLEKSRLLSDRFSAERPKGSFSTLEIQRTEQGDSAMYLCASSPRSSVTEAFFGQGTRLTVV.

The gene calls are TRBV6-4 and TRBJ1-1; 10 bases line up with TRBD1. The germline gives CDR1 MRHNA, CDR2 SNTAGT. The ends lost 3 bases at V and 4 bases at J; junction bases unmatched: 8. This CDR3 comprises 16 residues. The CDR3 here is CASSETGTGAGTEAFF. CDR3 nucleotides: TGTGCCAGCAGTGAGACCGGGACAGGGGCAGGCACTGAAGCTTTCTTT.

The CDR3 loop is CASSGGPSYNEQFF. The CDR3 DNA sequence: TGTGCCAGCAGCGGGGGACCTTCCTACAATGAGCAGTTCTTC. The chain has TRBV7-9 and TRBJ2-1; D possibly matches TRBD1 or TRBD2 (5 bases each). Per germline, CDR1 SEHNR and CDR2 FQNEAQ (reference sequence). Trimming removed 5 bases at V and 1 base at J, with 9 bases between. This CDR3 has 14 amino acids.

This CDR3 reads CASSIALDVGDTDTQYF. The CDR3, as DNA: TGTGCCAGTAGTATCGCTTTGGACGTCGGCGACACAGATACGCAGTATTTT. This chain uses TRBV19 with TRBJ2-3, with D unclear. V shed 3 bases and J shed 2 bases, with 18 bases lying between them. Germline values: CDR1 LNHDA, CDR2 SQIVND (reference sequence). The CDR3 consists of 17 residues.

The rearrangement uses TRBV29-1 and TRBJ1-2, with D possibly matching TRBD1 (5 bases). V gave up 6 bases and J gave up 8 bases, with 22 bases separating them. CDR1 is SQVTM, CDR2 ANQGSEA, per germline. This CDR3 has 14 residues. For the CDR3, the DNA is TGCAGCGTACGTCCTTGGGGGGGTTATAAGGGCTACACCTTC. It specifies CSVRPWGGYKGYTF.

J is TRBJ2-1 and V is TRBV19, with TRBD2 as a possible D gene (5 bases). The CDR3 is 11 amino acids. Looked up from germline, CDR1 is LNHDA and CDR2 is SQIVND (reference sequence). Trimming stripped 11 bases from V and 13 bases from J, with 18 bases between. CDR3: CAGSVGGKQFF. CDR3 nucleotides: TGTGCCGGCTCTGTAGGAGGAAAACAGTTCTTC.

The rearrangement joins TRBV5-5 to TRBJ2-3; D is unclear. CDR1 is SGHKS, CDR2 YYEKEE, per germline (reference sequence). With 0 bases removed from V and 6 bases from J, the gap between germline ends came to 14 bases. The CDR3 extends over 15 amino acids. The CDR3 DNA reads TGTGCCAGCAGCTTGGGAGGCGGTCCGGGCGATACGCAGTATTTT. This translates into CASSLGGGPGDTQYF.

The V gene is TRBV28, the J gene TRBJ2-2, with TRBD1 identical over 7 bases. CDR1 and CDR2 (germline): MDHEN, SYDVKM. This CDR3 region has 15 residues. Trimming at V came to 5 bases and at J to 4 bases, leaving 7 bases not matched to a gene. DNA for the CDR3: TGTGCCAGCAGTGTCCCCAGGGGGACCACCGGGGAGCTGTTTTTT. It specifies CASSVPRGTTGELFF.

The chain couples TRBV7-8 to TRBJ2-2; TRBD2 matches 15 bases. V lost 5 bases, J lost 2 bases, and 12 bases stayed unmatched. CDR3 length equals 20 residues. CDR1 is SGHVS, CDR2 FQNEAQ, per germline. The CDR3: CASSLRHRTSGRVNTGELFF. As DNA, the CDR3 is TGTGCCAGCAGCCTCAGACACAGGACTAGCGGGAGGGTTAACACCGGGGAGCTGTTTTTT.

The CDR3, as DNA: TGTGCCAGCAGCGCTGGACTAGCGGCGGAGACCCAGTACTTC. This codes for CASSAGLAAETQYF. The chain combines TRBV5-4 with TRBJ2-5, with 10 bases that match TRBD2. After removal of 4 bases from V and 5 bases from J, the junction contained 5 bases not matched to a gene. This CDR3 has 14 amino acids. Germline-derived CDR1 and CDR2 are SGHNT and YYREEE (reference sequence).

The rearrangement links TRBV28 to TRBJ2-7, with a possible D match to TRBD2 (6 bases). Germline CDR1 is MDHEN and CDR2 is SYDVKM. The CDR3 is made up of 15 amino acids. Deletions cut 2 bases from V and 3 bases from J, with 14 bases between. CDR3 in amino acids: CASSLGGNVLYEQYF. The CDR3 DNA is TGTGCCAGCAGTTTAGGCGGGAATGTCCTCTACGAGCAGTACTTC.